What follows describes a single T cell receptor beta chain. The CDR3 has 15 amino acids. V gave up 6 bases and J gave up 0 bases, with 15 bases separating them. CDR1 is MNHEY, CDR2 SVGAGI, per germline. This record belongs to a study of blood T cell repertoires in COVID-19. Authors' processing steps: How many nucleated cells were present was estimated from reference gene primer amplification. Libraries were prepared by immunoSEQ multiplex PCR; TCRdb keeps only in-frame clonotypes and omits some of them. V and J calls and clone size come straight from that table; D and trimming were deduced from the DNA. This sample has about 390,000 clones, with approximately 87% found just once.

This sequence joins TRBV6-5 and TRBJ2-7, with D perhaps TRBD1 (6 bases). The sample comprised peripheral blood. The receptor comes from a woman aged 55-70 years with COVID-19, enrolled during active disease. The CDR3 DNA is TGTGCCAGCAGAGAGACTCAGGGGAGCTCCTACGAGCAGTACTTC. Amino acids: CASRETQGSSYEQYF.